This is a list of T cell receptor beta chains from one sample in a study of T cell repertoires in cytomegalovirus infection. TCRdb fed the reads into MiXCR, producing one record per CDR3 protein. Altogether 400,000 to 550,000 distinct CDR3 sequences are present, 11% being singletons, with the ten largest covering roughly 10%. Material: PBMCs. The receptors shown here come from a human donor in good health (CMV status not recorded). Some clones in this sample may be carry-over from other donors' samples. The CDR3 runs from the conserved cysteine through the conserved F or W. Fields, in order: V gene, J gene, clone size, D gene, CDR3 protein, CDR3 DNA. A D gene is named only where the DNA matches it firmly. Clone size is stated in some rows and not others, as once, few, many or a class when expanded.

>TRBV5-3|TRBJ2-5|many|TRBD2
CARSLKPGLGGETQYF
TGTGCCAGAAGCCTAAAACCGGGACTAGGAGGAGAGACCCAGTACTTC
>TRBV19|TRBJ1-2|NA|NA
CASSDMGGYTF
TGTGCCAGTAGCGACATGGGTGGCTACACCTTC
>TRBV6-5|TRBJ1-4|many|NA
CASSYGTSHEKLFF
TGTGCCAGCAGTTATGGGACTTCCCATGAAAAACTGTTTTTT
>TRBV28|TRBJ2-3|NA|TRBD1
CASGQGGTDTQYF
TGTGCCAGCGGACAGGGGGGCACAGATACGCAGTATTTT
>TRBV20-1|TRBJ2-1|NA|TRBD2
CSARVPGGGAYNEQFF
TGCAGTGCTAGGGTCCCTGGCGGGGGGGCCTACAATGAGCAGTTCTTT
>TRBV7-2|TRBJ2-1|many|NA
CASSQMGGNEQFF
TGTGCCAGCAGCCAGATGGGCGGGAACGAGCAGTTCTTC
>TRBV7-3|TRBJ1-5|many|NA
CASSETIDQPQHF
TGTGCCAGCAGCGAAACCATAGATCAGCCCCAGCATTTT
>TRBV5-1|TRBJ1-5|NA|NA
CASSLAGRHDQPQHF
TGCGCCAGCAGCTTGGCCGGCAGGCATGATCAGCCCCAGCATTTT
>TRBV2|TRBJ1-5|many|NA
CASRGLQGSANQPQHF
TGTGCCAGCAGGGGATTACAGGGATCAGCGAATCAGCCCCAGCATTTT
>TRBV5-1|TRBJ2-7|many|NA
CASSFGQGNDEQYF
TGCGCCAGCAGCTTCGGCCAGGGGAACGACGAGCAGTACTTC
>TRBV11-2|TRBJ1-2|many|NA
CASSSGALFGYTF
TGTGCCAGCAGCTCCGGGGCTCTCTTTGGCTACACCTTC
>TRBV7-3|TRBJ2-2|NA|NA
CASSQGHYTGELFF
TGTGCCAGCAGCCAGGGGCACTACACCGGGGAGCTGTTTTTT
>TRBV3-1|TRBJ1-1|few|NA
CASSLTGMSLNTEAFF
TGTGCCAGCAGCCTTACAGGGATGAGCTTGAACACTGAAGCTTTCTTT
>TRBV11-2|TRBJ2-7|many|NA
CASSLDPGATSSYEQYF
TGTGCCAGCAGCTTAGATCCGGGGGCTACGAGCTCCTACGAGCAGTACTTC
>TRBV29-1|TRBJ2-7|many|NA
CSVEGRNEQYF
TGCAGCGTTGAAGGTCGGAACGAGCAGTACTTC
>TRBV29-1|TRBJ2-1|NA|TRBD2
CSVGASGHNEQFF
TGCAGCGTTGGGGCTAGCGGACACAATGAGCAGTTCTTC